Listed here are 17 T cell receptor beta chains from one sample, sequenced in a study of blood T cell repertoires in COVID-19. Here immunoSEQ multiplex PCR was the method, and the copy in TCRdb shows in-frame clones only, minus some. The data contain 99,000 or so clones, around 87% of them seen just once; the ten biggest clones take up around 16%. Sequencing was carried out using peripheral blood. The receptors shown here come from a man aged 50 or older with acute or convalescent COVID-19.

The chain joins TRBV24-1 to TRBJ2-1; 7 bases line up with TRBD2. The CDR3 spans 16 residues. Germline V gene lookup returns CDR1 KGHDR and CDR2 SFDVKD. J lost 3 bases, V lost 2 bases, and 6 bases had no gene match. Here the CDR3 DNA reads TGTGCCACCAGTGATTGGGGCGGGAGTGTCTACAATGAGCAGTTCTTC. The encoded protein is CATSDWGGSVYNEQFF.

The V call is TRBV5-1, the J call TRBJ2-3; 15 bases are a match to TRBD2. The germline CDR1 and CDR2 sequences are SGHRS and YFSETQ. V was pared by 4 bases and J by 2 bases, with 14 bases of the junction left unmatched. The CDR3 sequence is 20 residues long. This CDR3 reads CASSAQGLAGGLILTDTQYF. CDR3 DNA: TGCGCCAGCAGCGCCCAAGGACTAGCGGGAGGGCTCATCCTCACAGATACGCAGTATTTT.

The chain couples TRBV28 to TRBJ2-3; D is possibly TRBD2 (7 bases). CDR1 and CDR2 from the germline V gene are MDHEN and SYDVKM. V was pared by 7 bases and J by 1 base, with 15 bases between. This CDR3 has 15 amino acids. The DNA of the CDR3 is TGTGCCAGCAAAGGGGGGGCATATGGCACAGATACGCAGTATTTT. Amino acids: CASKGGAYGTDTQYF.

This chain connects TRBV7-2 to TRBJ2-7; tentatively, D is TRBD1 (6 bases). Trimming took 3 bases from V and 7 from J, leaving 13 bases between them. There are 13 residues in the CDR3. Germline lookup yields CDR1 SGHTA and CDR2 FQGNSA. The CDR3 sequence: CASSFTQGKEQYF. CDR3 DNA sequence: TGTGCCAGCAGCTTCACACAGGGTAAAGAGCAGTACTTC.

The gene calls are TRBV7-9 and TRBJ2-2, with D tentatively TRBD1 (5 bases). Trimming took 4 bases from V and 5 from J, leaving 11 bases between them. CDR1 and CDR2 from the germline V gene are SEHNR and FQNEAQ (reference sequence). This CDR3 spans 14 amino acids. CDR3 in amino acids: CASSSEPGTGELFF. The CDR3 DNA follows: TGTGCCAGCAGCTCCGAGCCAGGGACCGGGGAGCTGTTTTTT.

The V gene is TRBV19, the J gene TRBJ2-2; 9 nucleotides align to TRBD1. The CDR3 consists of 15 residues. Germline loops: CDR1 LNHDA, CDR2 SQIVND (reference sequence). J lost 1 base, V lost 11 bases, and 8 bases had no gene match. The CDR3 sequence: CAAHRGQGNTGELFF. Written as DNA, the CDR3 is TGTGCCGCCCACCGGGGACAGGGGAACACCGGGGAGCTGTTTTTT.

The V gene is TRBV9, the J gene TRBJ2-1; D might be TRBD2 (5 bases). There are 17 residues in the CDR3. Germline values: CDR1 SGDLS, CDR2 YYNGEE. Trimming removed 3 bases at V and 1 base at J, with 17 bases between. The CDR3 spells CASSDPRDGASYNEQFF. The CDR3 nucleotides read TGTGCCAGCAGCGACCCCCGGGATGGCGCTTCCTACAATGAGCAGTTCTTC.

The chain joins TRBV5-1 to TRBJ2-7; weak D call: TRBD2 (6 bases). Germline values: CDR1 SGHRS, CDR2 YFSETQ. V lost 0 bases and J lost 5, with 15 bases in between. This CDR3 has 15 residues. CDR3: CASSLGLGGLDEQYF. The CDR3 DNA follows: TGCGCCAGCAGCTTGGGATTGGGGGGATTGGACGAGCAGTACTTC.

The chain employs TRBV7-9 and TRBJ2-3; 9 bases are a match to TRBD2. This CDR3 contains 14 residues. The germline CDR1 and CDR2 sequences are SEHNR and FQNEAQ (reference sequence). The V gene end was trimmed by 5 bases and the J gene end by 13 bases; junction bases not matched to a gene: 13. The CDR3 reads CASSRSGSAEMEYF. The CDR3 nucleotides read TGTGCCAGCAGCCGTAGCGGGAGCGCAGAGATGGAGTATTTT.

This clone was observed once. The chain couples TRBV27 to TRBJ2-7; 12 positions agree with TRBD2. Germline V gene sequence: CDR1 MNHEY, CDR2 SMNVEV (reference sequence). This CDR3 has 15 amino acids. After removal of 3 bases from V and 5 bases from J, the junction contained 5 bases not matched to a gene. CDR3 nucleotide sequence: TGTGCCAGCAGTTTGCTAGCGGGAGGGCCCGACGAGCAGTACTTC. Its protein is CASSLLAGGPDEQYF.

The CDR3 region is CASSNPSGGETEAFF. The CDR3 DNA sequence: TGTGCCAGCAGTAACCCCTCCGGGGGAGAAACTGAAGCTTTCTTT. V and J are TRBV28 and TRBJ1-1; perhaps TRBD1 as D (5 bases). Germline CDR1 and CDR2: MDHEN and SYDVKM. The ends were cut back, 5 bases at V and 5 bases at J, with 18 bases in the middle. The CDR3 contains 15 residues.

The J gene is TRBJ1-5, the V gene TRBV28, with TRBD1 as a possible D gene (5 bases). Trimming left V 6 bases short and J 3 bases short, with 18 bases between. The CDR3 spans 16 residues. Germline V CDR1 and CDR2: MDHEN, SYDVKM. In DNA, the CDR3 is TGTGCCAGCAGCACGCCGGGACGGGGGACCAATCAGCCCCAGCATTTT. Translation: CASSTPGRGTNQPQHF. The full variable domain, completed using reference TRBV28 and TRBJ1-5, is DVKVTQSSRYLVKRTGEKVFLECVQDMDHENMFWYRQDPGLGLRLIYFSYDVKMKEKGDIPEGYSVSREKKERFSLILESASTNQTSMYLCASSTPGRGTNQPQHFGDGTRLSIL.

The chain employs TRBV19 and TRBJ1-1; no clear D gene. This CDR3 contains 11 residues. V was shortened by 9 bases and J by 5 bases, with 10 bases between the two germline ends. CDR1 and CDR2 (germline): LNHDA, SQIVND (reference sequence). This chain's CDR3 is CASVFKTEAFF. CDR3 nucleotide sequence: TGTGCCAGCGTTTTTAAAACTGAAGCTTTCTTT.

DNA for the CDR3: TGTGCCAGCAGCTACTTCACTGAAGCTTTCTTT. Residues: CASSYFTEAFF. This chain connects TRBV5-4 to TRBJ1-1; D is undetermined. This CDR3 has 11 amino acids. Germline loops: CDR1 SGHNT, CDR2 YYREEE (reference sequence). V was pared by 3 bases and J by 4 bases, with 4 bases between.

This chain links TRBV9 with TRBJ2-3; 9 bases are a match to TRBD2. The CDR3 runs 18 residues. J lost 3 bases, V lost 0 bases, and 11 bases had no gene match. Looked up from germline, CDR1 is SGDLS and CDR2 is YYNGEE. CDR3 bases: TGTGCCAGCAGCGTAGATGCGGGAGGGAGTGTTTGGACAGATACGCAGTATTTT. Amino acids: CASSVDAGGSVWTDTQYF.

J is TRBJ1-1 and V is TRBV5-4; unclear D gene. The CDR3 length is 13 residues. Per germline, CDR1 SGHNT and CDR2 YYREEE (reference sequence). The V end was cut by 3 bases, the J end by 1 base, with 7 bases between. CDR3 DNA sequence: TGTGCCAGCAGCTCAACACAGAACACTGAAGCTTTCTTT. Protein: CASSSTQNTEAFF.

The chain links TRBV5-1 to TRBJ2-1; D is perhaps TRBD2 (7 bases). This CDR3 spans 14 amino acids. V gave up 5 bases and J gave up 8 bases, with 17 bases separating them. Per the germline V gene, CDR1 is SGHRS and CDR2 is YFSETQ. CDR3 in amino acids: CASRTGRGAHEQFF. The CDR3 DNA reads TGCGCCAGCAGGACGGGACGGGGGGCCCATGAGCAGTTCTTC.